The entry below gives a single T cell receptor (beta chain) sequence along with its context. Antigen: not known. The entry originates in a study of graft-versus-host responses after intestinal transplantation. Overall study: Recipients obtained multivisceral, liver-intestinal, or isolated intestinal transplants. Recipients uniformly received anti-thymocyte globulin induction, followed by tacrolimus and steroids for 2 to 4 years.

The CDR3 spans 13 residues. Trimming removed 3 bases at V and 3 bases at J, with 5 bases between. Germline CDR1 reads MRHNA; CDR2 reads SNTAGT. Study results and caveats: Clonal ratios of graft-versus-host to host-versus-graft in allografts were high for patients exhibiting graft-donor T cell macrochimerism. Recipient marrow harbored GvH clones, some of which surfaced first in ileum or blood.

Clones were sequenced by immunoSEQ multiplex PCR, and TCRdb holds only the in-frame ones, with some missing. The sample yields approximately 20,000 clones, approximately 92% seen once. The receptor was derived from a human patient who received an intestinal transplant, so some T cells may come from the graft donor. Source: PBMCs, taken roughly 260 days after intestinal transplant. The rearrangement uses TRBV6-4 and TRBJ2-2; no clear D. The CDR3 nucleotides are TGTGCCAGCAGTGATGGTGACACCGGGGAGCTGTTTTTT. Encoded protein: CASSDGDTGELFF.